This T cell receptor (beta chain) is drawn from a study of CD8 T cells in Susac syndrome (dated by TCRdb to about 2019). General notes on the study: Whether CD8+ T cell activation and differentiation in Susac syndrome was antigen driven was tested using repertoire sequencing.

Results the study describes overall, beyond this receptor: The TCR sequencing and HLA analysis was acknowledged to have included a relatively small number of individuals.

For CDR1 and CDR2, the germline V gene lists SGHTA and FQGNSA. The CDR3 numbers 16 residues from cysteine through phenylalanine. Only CDR3 DNA remains: 48 bases, in frame from the first base. V is shortened by 1 base, J by 5 bases, and the region joining them spans 18 bases. Comments on this clonotype: What this receptor recognizes is not known. Base qualities are not provided; no much larger clone lies one nucleotide away.

RNA was extracted using the RNeasy kit, and about 0.5 to 1 ug of the RNA was reverse transcribed with random hexamers. The immunoSEQ multiplex PCR assay, covering 54 Vbeta and 13 Jbeta segments, was used to amplify TCR beta CDR3 regions. Bias from PCR amplification was corrected by using a synthetic template baseline for primer optimization and for computational correction. Concerning the study's data processing: Only productive sequences were kept, with reads annotated to V, D and J genes according to IMGT and analyzed in immunoSEQ Analyzer. Clonality was computed as one minus Shannon entropy normalized by log2 of the number of productive unique sequences. Public and private clones were assessed among the 100 most prevalent clones of each patient and control. Clones were defined as Susac-specific when absent from the healthy and MS cohorts, from 1052 published viral clones and from other ImmuneACCESS disease sequences. TCRdb itself trimmed the public reads at Q25 with fastp, ran MiXCR and retained productive beta chains. Here each entry gathers all rows of one CDR3 protein and keeps the most common genes and DNA. These V and J calls are TCRdb output, not the study's own analysis. For this sample there are 100,000 to 150,000 distinct CDR3 sequences; around 96% appear just once. 0.065% to 0.09% of the sample rests with the top ten.

Peripheral blood CD8+ and CD4+ T cells from healthy donors, Susac syndrome patients and multiple sclerosis patients were profiled by high-throughput TCR beta sequencing. The healthy donors served as controls matched for age and sex. Bulk CD8+ and CD4+ T cells were purified magnetically by negative isolation, whereas CD8+ TEMRA cells were enriched by FACS. Blood was collected in EDTA tubes and processed within 24 hours, with PBMCs isolated through density gradient centrifugation. PBMCs intended for TCR sequencing were cryopreserved in liquid nitrogen and thawed later in a water bath at 37 degrees C. The sorted or isolated CD4+, CD8+ and CD8+ TEMRA cells had a purity of 90% or higher.

The chain joins TRBV7-2 to TRBJ2-7; the D region is possibly TRBD1 or TRBD2, each matching across 5 bases. This clonotype was obtained from a human donor in good health. The specimen was CD4+ T cells from PBMCs. Here the CDR3 is given as CASSLVWGGEGHEQYF. The nucleotide sequence reads TGTGCCAGCAGCTTAGTCTGGGGCGGTGAGGGCCACGAGCAGTACTTC.